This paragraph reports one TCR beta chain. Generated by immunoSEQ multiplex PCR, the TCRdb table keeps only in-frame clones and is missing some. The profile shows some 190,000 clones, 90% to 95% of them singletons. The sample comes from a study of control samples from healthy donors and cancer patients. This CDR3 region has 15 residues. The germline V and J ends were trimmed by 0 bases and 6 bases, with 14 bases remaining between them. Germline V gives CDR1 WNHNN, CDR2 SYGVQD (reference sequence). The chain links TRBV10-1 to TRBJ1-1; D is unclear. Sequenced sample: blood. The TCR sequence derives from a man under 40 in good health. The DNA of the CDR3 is TGCGCCAGCAGTGAGTCGACGGTGGGGAGGCCTGAAGCTTTCTTT. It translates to CASSESTVGRPEAFF.